Sequencing of this TCR beta chain was carried out in a study of cytotoxic CD8 clonotypes in ibrutinib-treated CLL (dated by TCRdb to about 2021). Background on the whole study: The cohort included about 15 treatment-naive and ten to twelve relapsed/refractory patients; about 18 were IGHV unmutated. Partial responses were observed in roughly 24 patients and complete responses in 2; after a median follow-up of 68 months, remission was maintained in roughly 15 patients and progression was observed in approximately 12. Response samples were obtained after a median of approximately twelve months of treatment, with a range of about 6 to 36 months. On average, each sample yielded 255,043 productive templates and about 100,000 productive rearrangements. Longitudinal samples were available for about 30% of the 86 trial participants. Cryopreserved peripheral blood mononuclear cells were collected at three points: before therapy, at response, and at either sustained remission or disease progression. Every sample from remission and from progressive disease was obtained while the patients were still on ibrutinib. General conclusions and limits of the study: At baseline, clonality was higher than in age-matched healthy donors and showed a strong correlation with circulating CD8+ T-cell counts. Sampling times were not matched between sustained-remission and progressing patients, and lymph node repertoires were not studied. An increase in clonality was observed at ibrutinib response, with clonality remaining stable during sustained remission and falling back toward baseline at progression. Public clonotypes were rare and either shrank or stayed stable during treatment, and the rise in clonality at ibrutinib response reflected expansion of private clonotypes.

The label giving this sample's time point can be read as: about a year on ibrutinib. For TCR beta library preparation, approximately 2.2 micrograms of genomic DNA were isolated from cryopreserved PBMCs. Longitudinal blood samples from CLL patients on ibrutinib monotherapy were analyzed using high-throughput TCR beta sequencing. The patients took part in an open-label, single-center phase 2 trial of ibrutinib monotherapy. The V end loses 4 bases and the J end loses 6 bases, and a stretch of 12 bases separates them. Its CDR3 holds 14 amino acids, cysteine through phenylalanine. The CDR3 DNA has 42 bases and is translated from base 1. CDR1 and CDR2 were assigned from the germline V gene as SGHNT and YENEEA. Each clonotype received, on average, around 10x coverage in deep resolution sequencing performed on a MiSeq, where the target depth lay between 1 in 1 million and 1 in 200,000 T cells. The immunoSEQ hsTCRB Kit was used to generate the TCR beta libraries. The original methods were these. Data were analyzed with ImmunoSEQ Data Assistant and ImmunoSEQ Analyzer, with V, D and J genes assigned per IMGT definitions. Clonality, which ranges from 0 to 1, was calculated by subtracting the normalized Shannon entropy of productive rearrangement frequencies from one. Only overrepresented clonotypes making up at least 0.05% of each patient's repertoire were included in the public clonotype analysis. Approximately 14 age-matched healthy donor repertoires from immuneACCESS were used as controls for clonality. This is the immuneACCESS table as TCRdb keeps it, with only in-frame sequences that have V and J called. A part of the clones is gone; compared with another copy, unresolved V genes explain less than half, and the rest is unexplained. That table furnishes V, J and clone size, whereas the DNA furnished D and trimming. This sample lists some 140,000 clones; less than 95% were detected once. The ten largest clonotypes hold about 10% of the sample.

With regard to this clone: This clone's antigen is unknown. No per-base quality is available; no much larger clone lies one base away.

The material was PBMCs, obtained after 12 months of ibrutinib treatment. In this chain, TRBV11-3 is recombined with TRBJ2-2, with the identity of the D gene unclear. The sequence was collected from a human donor with chronic lymphocytic leukemia. CDR3 sequence: CASSSSPSAGELFF. The DNA sequence is given as TGTGCCAGCAGCTCCTCGCCGAGTGCCGGGGAGCTGTTTTTT.